These T cell receptor beta chains were read from a single sample in a study of shared clonotypes between healthy human individuals. Libraries were prepared by immunoSEQ multiplex PCR; TCRdb keeps only in-frame clonotypes and omits some of them. The table has around 2.5 million clones, roughly 93% seen once. The source material was naive CD4+ T cells from PBMCs. The source of these receptors is a man between 18 and 35 years old in good health. Some clones in this sample may be carry-over from other donors' samples. Each CDR3 is given with its conserved first and last residue. A D gene is named only where the DNA matches it firmly. The size field is filled for only some rows; it gives once, few, many or a size class.

NA	TRBV7-9	TRBJ2-2	NA	CASSTRQDTGELFF	TGTGCCAGCAGCACTAGGCAGGACACCGGGGAGCTGTTTTTT
NA	TRBV30	TRBJ1-2	NA	CAWFRGNYGYTF	TGTGCCTGGTTCAGGGGCAACTATGGCTACACCTTC
TRBD1	TRBV10-3	TRBJ2-7	NA	CAIAGGTGSYEQYF	TGTGCCATCGCCGGCGGGACAGGGTCCTACGAGCAGTACTTC
TRBD2	TRBV9	TRBJ2-1	NA	CASSVGIGGTSGRGSYNEQFF	TGTGCCAGCAGCGTAGGTATTGGCGGGACTAGCGGGAGGGGCTCCTACAATGAGCAGTTCTTC
NA	TRBV7-9	TRBJ2-5	NA	CASAPDAGQETQYF	TGTGCCAGCGCCCCGGACGCCGGCCAAGAGACCCAGTACTTC
NA	TRBV4-1	TRBJ2-7	NA	CASSQDLGAGRYEQYF	TGCGCCAGCAGCCAAGATCTGGGGGCCGGCCGATACGAGCAGTACTTC
NA	TRBV30	TRBJ2-1	NA	CAWSVRLGSSYNEQFF	TGTGCCTGGAGTGTACGCCTCGGGAGCTCCTACAATGAGCAGTTCTTC
TRBD1	TRBV5-6	TRBJ2-5	NA	CASSFGQGAGETQYF	TGTGCCAGCAGCTTTGGACAGGGGGCGGGAGAGACCCAGTACTTC
TRBD1	TRBV18	TRBJ1-1	NA	CASSRGQDGGAFF	TGTGCCAGCTCGAGAGGACAGGACGGCGGCGCTTTCTTT
NA	TRBV25-1	TRBJ1-4	few	CASSLANGEKLFF	TGTGCCAGCAGTTTAGCAAATGGGGAAAAACTGTTTTTT
NA	TRBV5-1	TRBJ2-7	NA	CASSIGAGQPYEQYF	TGCGCCAGCAGCATCGGTGCGGGCCAACCCTACGAGCAGTACTTC